The present T cell receptor (beta chain) was sequenced within a study of CD8 T cells in acute hepatitis C reinfection. Study in general: CD8+ T cells specific for HCV NS3-1073 were sequenced.

Clones were sequenced by immunoSEQ multiplex PCR, and TCRdb holds only the in-frame ones, with some missing. The sample yields 200 or so clones, 60% to 85% seen once. The study's findings and limits: NS3-1073 specific repertoires were highly diverse across all groups. Overrepresentation in the naive pool did not explain the preferential TRBV04 and TRBV06 usage seen in all groups. Follow-up repertoires were missing for chronically infected subjects.

Sample time point: at least 347 days after estimated infection, following spontaneous clearance. The hepatitis C virus-specific receptor repertoire was characterized directly ex vivo, with no prior expansion in culture. Montreal Hepatitis C Cohort donors who inject drugs were seen every 3 months. Trimming at V came to 2 bases and at J to 5 bases, leaving 6 bases not matched to a gene. The V gene's germline CDR1 is LGHNA and CDR2 YNFKEQ. The CDR3 spans 14 residues. The chain combines TRBV4-2 with TRBJ2-7, with 7 positions matching TRBD1. Here the sequenced sample was HCV NS3-1073 tetramer-sorted CD8+ T cells from PBMCs, taken at follow-up. This TCR derives from a woman younger than 30 who spontaneously cleared hepatitis C infection. The CDR3 sequence is CASSQPGQWNEQYF. As DNA, the CDR3 is TGTGCCAGCAGCCAACCGGGACAGTGGAACGAGCAGTACTTC.